These 24 T cell receptor beta chains were sequenced from one sample in a study of post-analysis software for immune sequencing data. The TCR beta cDNA libraries contained unique molecular identifiers. MiXCR, applied by TCRdb to the PCR reads, yields one record per CDR3 protein. The sample has approximately 770,000 distinct CDR3 sequences; about 43% are singletons. No antigens are known for them. Notes on the study in general: When patients were compared with controls, about five TRBV segments were more frequent, TRBV5-6, TRBV5-1 and TRBV20-1 among them.

The sample consisted of blood. These receptors were obtained from a girl aged 5-17 years with multiple sclerosis.

The gene calls are TRBV20-1 and TRBJ2-4; D is uncertain. The CDR3 length is 13 residues. Germline-derived CDR1 and CDR2 are DFQATT and SNEGSKA (reference sequence). V was pared by 5 bases and J by 3 bases, with 11 bases between. The CDR3 DNA sequence: TGCAGTGCTGGCCAAGGAGACAAAAACATTCAGTACTTC. It codes for CSAGQGDKNIQYF.

This clonotype was counted only a few times. The rearrangement joins TRBV29-1 to TRBJ2-7, with D perhaps being TRBD1 or TRBD2 (5 bases each). CDR1 is SQVTM and CDR2 is ANQGSEA in the germline V gene. Trimming removed 6 bases at V and 3 bases at J, with 15 bases between. CDR3 length: 13 amino acids. CDR3 sequence: CSVAPGPSYEQYF. CDR3 coding DNA: TGCAGCGTCGCCCCGGGACCGAGCTACGAGCAGTACTTC.

The chain uses TRBV6-5 and TRBJ2-2, with D maybe TRBD1 (6 bases). The ends were cut back, 1 base at V and 4 bases at J, with 10 bases in the middle. The germline V gene has CDR1 MNHEY and CDR2 SVGAGI. The CDR3 length is 15 residues. CDR3 sequence reads: CASSYLDRTTGELFF. The CDR3 DNA reads as TGTGCCAGCAGTTACTTGGACAGAACCACCGGGGAGCTGTTTTTT.

This chain connects TRBV5-1 to TRBJ2-7; 9 bases agree with TRBD2. The germline V gene encodes CDR1 SGHRS and CDR2 YFSETQ. The CDR3 runs to 15 residues. Trimming removed 3 bases from V and 0 bases from J; junction bases left unmatched: 4. The CDR3 reads CASSSSAGGSYEQYF. In DNA form, the CDR3 reads TGCGCCAGCAGCTCCTCAGCGGGAGGCTCCTACGAGCAGTACTTC.

The chain links TRBV6-5 to TRBJ2-7; TRBD2 agrees at 8 bases. The V gene end was trimmed by 5 bases and the J gene end by 3 bases; junction bases not matched to a gene: 6. The length of the CDR3 is 14 residues. Per the germline V gene, CDR1 is MNHEY and CDR2 is SVGAGI. CDR3: CASSPAGAIYEQYF. CDR3 nucleotide sequence: TGTGCCAGCAGTCCAGCGGGAGCGATCTACGAGCAGTACTTC.

CDR3 in amino acids: CASSLVGGQQFF. The CDR3, as DNA: TGTGCCAGCAGCTTAGTAGGTGGGCAGCAGTTCTTC. The V gene is TRBV7-2, the J gene TRBJ2-1; D gene unclear. Per the germline V gene, CDR1 is SGHTA and CDR2 is FQGNSA. V was clipped by 1 base and J by 11 bases, with 9 bases between them. The CDR3 runs to 12 residues.

The V call is TRBV20-1, the J call TRBJ2-7; 9 nucleotides line up with TRBD2. Germline trimming cut 3 bases from V and 2 bases from J; bases unmatched to any gene: 11. CDR1 DFQATT and CDR2 SNEGSKA come from the germline V gene (reference sequence). The CDR3 has 16 amino acids. The CDR3 region has the DNA TGCAGTGCTAGGGATACCGGGACTAGCCGAACCTACGAGCAGTACTTC. The encoded protein is CSARDTGTSRTYEQYF.

The V and J genes are TRBV12-3 or TRBV12-4 and TRBJ1-2, with D uncertain. The CDR3 extends over 15 amino acids. The germline V and J ends were trimmed by 4 bases and 4 bases, with 16 bases remaining between them. The CDR3 protein is CASSSGWGSLYGYTF. DNA for the CDR3: TGTGCCAGCAGTTCAGGTTGGGGATCCCTCTATGGCTACACCTTC.

This clonotype came up a few times. The rearrangement uses TRBV5-1 and TRBJ1-6; TRBD1 aligns across 10 bases. With 1 base clipped from V and 5 bases from J, the junction kept 9 bases outside the gene matches. The CDR3 extends over 18 amino acids. The germline gives CDR1 SGHRS, CDR2 YFSETQ. CDR3 coding DNA: TGCGCCAGCAGCTTGATACACACCGGGACAGGGGATAATTCACCCCTCCACTTT. This codes for CASSLIHTGTGDNSPLHF. The full variable domain, with the rest looked up from reference TRBV5-1 and TRBJ1-6, is KAGVTQTPRYLIKTRGQQVTLSCSPISGHRSVSWYQQTPGQGLQFLFEYFSETQRNKGNFPGRFSGRQFSNSRSEMNVSTLELGDSALYLCASSLIHTGTGDNSPLHFGNGTRLTVT.

This clonotype was found a few times. The chain couples TRBV6-6 to TRBJ1-4, with TRBD1 matching over 8 bases. After removal of 5 bases from V and 8 bases from J, the junction contained 10 bases not matched to a gene. CDR1 is MNHNY and CDR2 is SVGAGI in the germline V gene (reference sequence). The CDR3 is 15 residues long. The CDR3 DNA follows: TGTGCCAGCAGTCCCTCCGGGACAGGCTTGGAAAAACTGTTTTTT. Translation: CASSPSGTGLEKLFF.

This clonotype came up many times. V gene TRBV6-5 combines with J gene TRBJ2-3; tentative D call: TRBD2 (5 bases). Germline CDR1 MNHEY, CDR2 SVGAGI. CDR3 size: 13 residues. V gave up 6 bases and J gave up 3 bases, with 10 bases separating them. The CDR3 coding sequence is TGTGCCAGCAGCCAACTAGTGACAGATACGCAGTATTTT. It encodes CASSQLVTDTQYF.

This clonotype was recorded a few times. The chain has TRBV20-1 and TRBJ2-7; TRBD1 matches 8 bases. Germline assignment: CDR1 DFQATT and CDR2 SNEGSKA (reference sequence). V lost 1 base to trimming and J lost 3 bases; unmatched junction nucleotides: 8. This CDR3 has 15 residues. In DNA form, the CDR3 reads TGCAGTGCTAGAGCCGGGGACAGGAGAATCTACGAGCAGTACTTC. Translated: CSARAGDRRIYEQYF.

V is TRBV11-1 and J is TRBJ1-2, with D possibly being TRBD1 (6 bases). Between the trimmed V and J ends, which lost 5 bases and 4 bases, there was a span of 11 bases. Germline lookup yields CDR1 SGHAT and CDR2 FQDESV (reference sequence). The CDR3 sequence is 13 residues long. The CDR3: CASSPGGRYGYTF. The CDR3, as DNA: TGTGCCAGCAGCCCGGGGGGCCGCTATGGCTACACCTTC.

This chain uses TRBV5-4 with TRBJ2-7; 12 positions match TRBD2. Germline V gene data show CDR1 as SGHNT and CDR2 as YYREEE (reference sequence). With V trimmed by 4 bases and J by 1 base, 18 bases remained unmatched. There are 20 residues in the CDR3. In nucleotides, the CDR3 is TGTGCCAGCAGCGATGCAGATGAGTCCATTACTAGCGGGAGGTCCTACGAGCAGTACTTC. Translation: CASSDADESITSGRSYEQYF.

The CDR3 DNA is TGCAGTGCTAGCCTCTGGGGGCAGGGCGGCAATCAGCCCCAGCATTTT. Encoded protein: CSASLWGQGGNQPQHF. This chain connects TRBV20-1 to TRBJ1-5; TRBD1 is a possible D gene (6 bases). V dropped 3 bases and J dropped 2 bases, with 17 bases sitting between them. The CDR3 has 16 residues. CDR1 is DFQATT, CDR2 SNEGSKA, per germline (reference sequence).

This clonotype was seen a few times. The rearrangement joins TRBV29-1 to TRBJ1-1; TRBD1 is a possible D gene (6 bases). The CDR3 contains 13 residues. V was pared by 4 bases and J by 1 base, with 10 bases between. The V gene's germline CDR1 is SQVTM and CDR2 ANQGSEA. As DNA, the CDR3 is TGCAGCGTTGTAGGGGGGGGGAACACTGAAGCTTTCTTT. It specifies CSVVGGGNTEAFF.

This clonotype was observed once. J is TRBJ2-5 and V is TRBV29-1; D possibly corresponds to TRBD1 (6 bases). The DNA end is more similar to TRBJ2-7, so the J call may be wrong. The CDR3 contains 14 residues. Looked up from germline, CDR1 is SQVTM and CDR2 is ANQGSEA. The DNA for the CDR3 is TGCAGCGTTGAAGTGGGGGCCGGACCCTACGAGCAGTACTTC. Its protein is CSVEVGAGPYEQYF.

The CDR3 sequence is CASSVVGGGRAYNEQFF. DNA for the CDR3: TGTGCCAGCAGCGTAGTTGGGGGCGGGAGGGCGTACAATGAGCAGTTCTTC. The chain recombines TRBV9 with TRBJ2-1, with 9 bases identical to TRBD2. V shed 0 bases, J shed 4 bases, and the junction held 8 bases outside the gene matches. Germline loops: CDR1 SGDLS, CDR2 YYNGEE. The CDR3 sequence is 17 residues long. Full variable domain (rest looked up from reference TRBV9 and TRBJ2-1): DSGVTQTPKHLITATGQRVTLRCSPRSGDLSVYWYQQSLDQGLQFLIQYYNGEERAKGNILERFSAQQFPDLHSELNLSSLELGDSALYFCASSVVGGGRAYNEQFFGPGTRLTVL.

This clonotype was seen more than once but under ten times. The J gene is TRBJ1-2, the V gene TRBV7-2, with TRBD1 matching over 7 bases. Germline CDR1 reads SGHTA; CDR2 reads FQGNSA. The CDR3 is made up of 14 amino acids. V shed 5 bases and J 7 bases; nucleotides not matched to a gene: 10. The CDR3 DNA sequence: TGTGCCAGCAGCCGCGACAGGGCGGTGGGTGGCTACACCTTC. Translated: CASSRDRAVGGYTF.

The chain employs TRBV27 and TRBJ2-1, with D perhaps matching TRBD1 or TRBD2 (5 bases each). Germline V gene data show CDR1 as MNHEY and CDR2 as SMNVEV (reference sequence). The V gene lost 2 bases and the J gene lost 2 bases, with 7 bases spanning the gap. This CDR3 is built from 14 residues. The CDR3: CASSLGTAYNEQFF. In DNA form, the CDR3 reads TGTGCCAGCAGTTTAGGGACCGCCTACAATGAGCAGTTCTTC.

The genes are TRBV20-1 and TRBJ2-1, with 10 bases aligning to TRBD2. With 6 bases clipped from V and 8 bases from J, the junction kept 4 bases outside the gene matches. The CDR3 spans 12 residues. Germline CDR1 reads DFQATT; CDR2 reads SNEGSKA (reference sequence). The CDR3 DNA is TGCAGTGCCGTTCTAGCGGGAGATGAGCAGTTCTTC. This sequence encodes CSAVLAGDEQFF.

This chain joins TRBV19 and TRBJ2-5; the match to TRBD2 covers 12 bases. The J call may be wrong; the DNA end is better matched by TRBJ2-4. This CDR3 spans 15 amino acids. Germline-derived CDR1 and CDR2 are LNHDA and SQIVND (reference sequence). CDR3 sequence (DNA): TGTGCCACAGCCCCTAGCGGGAGGGACAAAAACATTCAGTACTTC. Its translation: CATAPSGRDKNIQYF.

The chain employs TRBV6-1 and TRBJ2-1; D is unclear. There are 12 residues in the CDR3. V was cut by 7 bases and J by 0 bases, with 4 bases left in between. Germline V CDR1 and CDR2: MNHNS, SASEGT. In nucleotides, the CDR3 is TGTGCCAGCATGGCCTCCTACAATGAGCAGTTCTTC. Its translation is CASMASYNEQFF.

This sequence joins TRBV6-1 and TRBJ2-4; 7 bases line up with TRBD1. There are 11 residues in the CDR3. The J segment lost 8 bases and the V segment lost 6 bases, leaving 1 base of the junction unmatched. From germline, CDR1 is MNHNS and CDR2 SASEGT. CDR3 DNA: TGTGCCAGCAGGCAGGGGGACATTCAGTACTTC. Protein: CASRQGDIQYF.